The next 9 T cell receptor beta chains were all read from a single sample in a study of cytomegalovirus exposure and HLA in healthy donors. Primers for the PCR totalled 60 Vbeta and 13 Jbeta. TCRdb keeps only in-frame clones here, not all; method: immunoSEQ multiplex PCR. The sample yields about 130,000 clones, around 85% seen once. Sequencing was performed on PBMCs. The receptors stem from a boy aged 5-17 years in good health and CMV-seronegative.

The chain joins TRBV2 to TRBJ1-1; D unclear. The germline V gene has CDR1 SNHLY and CDR2 FYNNEI. The CDR3 covers 12 residues. V was pared by 6 bases and J by 6 bases, with 11 bases between. CDR3 sequence: CASRRMRPEAFF. In nucleotides, the CDR3 is TGTGCCAGCAGGAGGATGCGACCTGAAGCTTTCTTT.

This chain connects TRBV18 to TRBJ2-2; tentatively, D is TRBD1 (5 bases). The CDR3 is made up of 16 amino acids. Trimming stripped 1 base from V and 6 bases from J, with 15 bases between. Germline CDR1 reads KGHSH; CDR2 reads LQKENI. The DNA for the CDR3 is TGTGCCAGCTCACCACAGGGGTTCGGCGGACCCGGGGAGCTGTTTTTT. Translated, it gives CASSPQGFGGPGELFF.

The rearrangement uses TRBV11-3 and TRBJ2-7, with 11 positions matching TRBD2. The CDR3 length is 14 residues. V trimming: 6 bases; J trimming: 4 bases; junction bases outside the gene matches: 5. The germline V gene encodes CDR1 SGHNT and CDR2 YENEEA. Written as DNA, the CDR3 is TGTGCCAGCAGTCTCGGGACTAGCGGTTACGAGCAGTACTTC. Its protein is CASSLGTSGYEQYF.

The rearrangement joins TRBV4-3 to TRBJ1-1, with 7 bases that match TRBD1. From germline, CDR1 is LGHNA and CDR2 YSLEER. The CDR3 length is 15 residues. J was trimmed by 3 bases and V by 2 bases; bases with no gene match: 6. The DNA for the CDR3 is TGCGCCAGCAGCCAAAGAGATCAGGGGGACACTGAAGCTTTCTTT. Amino acids: CASSQRDQGDTEAFF.

This sequence joins TRBV7-8 and TRBJ2-7, with TRBD1 matching 8 bases. Trimming took 1 base from V and 7 from J; bases not matched to a gene: 6. The CDR3 length is 14 residues. Germline CDR1 reads SGHVS; CDR2 reads FQNEAQ. The CDR3 DNA reads as TGTGCCAGCAGCTTAGTTGACAGGGGAGGAGAGCAGTACTTC. Translating gives CASSLVDRGGEQYF.

This clone has just one count. This sequence joins TRBV13 and TRBJ2-3; 12 nucleotides agree with TRBD2. The CDR3 spans 17 residues. CDR1 PRHDT and CDR2 FYEKMQ come from the germline V gene (reference sequence). The J segment lost 4 bases and the V segment lost 5 bases, leaving 10 bases of the junction unmatched. CDR3 nucleotides: TGTGCCAGCAGCCCTAGCAGACTAGCGGGAGTCTCAGATACGCAGTATTTT. The encoded protein is CASSPSRLAGVSDTQYF.

The chain links TRBV19 to TRBJ1-1; D perhaps matches TRBD1 (5 bases). With 3 bases removed from V and 1 base from J, the gap between germline ends came to 12 bases. The CDR3 totals 15 residues. CDR1 LNHDA and CDR2 SQIVND come from the germline V gene (reference sequence). CDR3 region: CASSISTEWNTEAFF. The CDR3 DNA reads TGTGCCAGTAGTATCTCGACAGAATGGAACACTGAAGCTTTCTTT. Full variable domain (outside the CDR3, taken from reference TRBV19 and TRBJ1-1): DGGITQSPKYLFRKEGQNVTLSCEQNLNHDAMYWYRQDPGQGLRLIYYSQIVNDFQKGDIAEGYSVSREKKESFPLTVTSAQKNPTAFYLCASSISTEWNTEAFFGQGTRLTVV.

The chain has TRBV9 and TRBJ1-2, with D possibly being TRBD1 (6 bases). Germline values: CDR1 SGDLS, CDR2 YYNGEE. This CDR3 is built from 14 residues. V gave up 3 bases and J gave up 2 bases, with 11 bases separating them. CDR3 protein: CASSAGTGNYGYTF. The CDR3 DNA is TGTGCCAGCAGCGCAGGAACAGGGAACTATGGCTACACCTTC. The whole variable domain, remainder taken from reference TRBV9 and TRBJ1-2, is DSGVTQTPKHLITATGQRVTLRCSPRSGDLSVYWYQQSLDQGLQFLIQYYNGEERAKGNILERFSAQQFPDLHSELNLSSLELGDSALYFCASSAGTGNYGYTFGSGTRLTVV.

The chain combines TRBV7-2 with TRBJ2-7, with 8 bases lining up with TRBD2. V trimming: 2 bases; J trimming: 5 bases; junction bases outside the gene matches: 5. The length of the CDR3 is 14 residues. Germline V lookup: CDR1 SGHTA, CDR2 FQGNSA. The CDR3 sequence: CASSLLAGGDEQYF. CDR3 in DNA: TGTGCCAGCAGCTTACTGGCGGGGGGTGACGAGCAGTACTTC.